This is a list of T cell receptor beta chains from one sample in a study of CD8 T cells in Susac syndrome. Using its own MiXCR run on the immunoSEQ multiplex PCR reads, TCRdb lists one record per CDR3 protein. The sample yields around 71,000 distinct CDR3 sequences, 96% seen once. The sequenced sample was CD4+ T cells from PBMCs. The origin of the receptors is a human donor with multiple sclerosis. Both conserved end residues are part of each CDR3. Fields, in order: D gene, J gene, clone size, V gene, CDR3 DNA, CDR3 protein. The D gene is left open where the match is weak. The size of a clone is reported for some rows only, either as once, few or many, or as a class for expanded clones.

d_call: NA; j_call: TRBJ2-1; clone_size: NA; v_call: TRBV5-6; cdr3_nt: TGTGCCAGCAGCTTGTTGGGCAGGGGAACCTACAATGAGCAGTTCTTC; cdr3_aa: CASSLLGRGTYNEQFF
d_call: NA; j_call: TRBJ2-5; clone_size: NA; v_call: TRBV7-9; cdr3_nt: TGTGCCAGCAGCTTAGGGACCTCGGGGGAGACCCAGTACTTC; cdr3_aa: CASSLGTSGETQYF
d_call: NA; j_call: TRBJ2-3; clone_size: NA; v_call: TRBV18; cdr3_nt: TGTGCCAGCTCACCACCGGGAAGCACAGATACGCAGTATTTT; cdr3_aa: CASSPPGSTDTQYF
d_call: NA; j_call: TRBJ1-6; clone_size: few; v_call: TRBV7-2; cdr3_nt: TGTGCCAGCAGCCCCAGCTCCTATAATTCACCCCTCCACTTT; cdr3_aa: CASSPSSYNSPLHF
d_call: TRBD2; j_call: TRBJ2-3; clone_size: NA; v_call: TRBV20-1; cdr3_nt: TGCAGTGCTAGGGAGCGGGGGGTTAGCACAGATACGCAGTATTTT; cdr3_aa: CSARERGVSTDTQYF
d_call: NA; j_call: TRBJ2-5; clone_size: NA; v_call: TRBV5-1; cdr3_nt: TGCGCCAGCAGCCCAAGCGTCGCAGGGTCCGAGACCCAGTACTTC; cdr3_aa: CASSPSVAGSETQYF
d_call: NA; j_call: TRBJ1-1; clone_size: NA; v_call: TRBV10-2; cdr3_nt: TGCGCCAGCAACTCGGGCCTGAGCCACACTGAAGCTTTCTTT; cdr3_aa: CASNSGLSHTEAFF
d_call: NA; j_call: TRBJ2-3; clone_size: NA; v_call: TRBV24-1; cdr3_nt: TGTGCCACCAGTGACCTGGGGGATACGCAGTATTTT; cdr3_aa: CATSDLGDTQYF
d_call: NA; j_call: TRBJ2-5; clone_size: NA; v_call: TRBV9; cdr3_nt: TGTGCCAGCAGCGGAGGGTTCCAAGAGACCCAGTACTTC; cdr3_aa: CASSGGFQETQYF
d_call: TRBD2; j_call: TRBJ2-7; clone_size: NA; v_call: TRBV7-2; cdr3_nt: TGTGCCAGCAGCTTAGGGCTAGCGGCCTACGAGCAGTACTTC; cdr3_aa: CASSLGLAAYEQYF
d_call: TRBD2; j_call: TRBJ2-7; clone_size: NA; v_call: TRBV4-3; cdr3_nt: TGCGCCAGCAGCCAAGATGGGGCAGCAGGGCGGGGGGGGACCTACGAGCAGTACTTC; cdr3_aa: CASSQDGAAGRGGTYEQYF
d_call: NA; j_call: TRBJ2-1; clone_size: NA; v_call: TRBV29-1; cdr3_nt: TGCAGCGGTCGGGACATGGTCCGCAATGAGCAGTTCTTC; cdr3_aa: CSGRDMVRNEQFF
d_call: TRBD2; j_call: TRBJ2-1; clone_size: NA; v_call: TRBV9; cdr3_nt: TGTGCCAGCAGCGTAGCAGCGGGGGTGAGACATGAGCAGTTCTTC; cdr3_aa: CASSVAAGVRHEQFF
d_call: NA; j_call: TRBJ2-6; clone_size: once; v_call: TRBV7-8; cdr3_nt: TGTGCCAGCAGCGAGCACAGGGGTGCGGGAGCCAACGTCCTGACTTTC; cdr3_aa: CASSEHRGAGANVLTF
d_call: NA; j_call: TRBJ2-3; clone_size: NA; v_call: TRBV19; cdr3_nt: TGTGCCAGTACCCCACGAAGAGGAGATACGCAGTATTTT; cdr3_aa: CASTPRRGDTQYF
d_call: NA; j_call: TRBJ2-7; clone_size: NA; v_call: TRBV10-3; cdr3_nt: TGTGCCATCAGTGAGGCCGGGTCAGAGAAGTACGAGCAGTACTTC; cdr3_aa: CAISEAGSEKYEQYF
d_call: NA; j_call: TRBJ1-1; clone_size: few; v_call: TRBV29-1; cdr3_nt: TGCAGCGTTGTTCGGCCCTTGAACACTGAAGCTTTCTTT; cdr3_aa: CSVVRPLNTEAFF
d_call: TRBD2; j_call: TRBJ2-5; clone_size: NA; v_call: TRBV24-1; cdr3_nt: TGTGCCACCAGTCGGCGGGGGGACCAAGAGACCCAGTACTTC; cdr3_aa: CATSRRGDQETQYF
d_call: TRBD1; j_call: TRBJ2-7; clone_size: NA; v_call: TRBV11-2; cdr3_nt: TGTGCCAGCAGTTCTACCAGACCCCCCGGGACAGGGACCTACGAGCAGTACTTC; cdr3_aa: CASSSTRPPGTGTYEQYF
d_call: NA; j_call: TRBJ1-2; clone_size: NA; v_call: TRBV5-1; cdr3_nt: TGCGCCAGCAGCCCGGATGTGAACTATGGCTACACCTTC; cdr3_aa: CASSPDVNYGYTF
d_call: TRBD2; j_call: TRBJ2-7; clone_size: NA; v_call: TRBV3-1; cdr3_nt: TGTGCCAGCAGGGCGAGCGGGGGGGCCGCCTACGAGCAGTACTTC; cdr3_aa: CASRASGGAAYEQYF
d_call: TRBD1; j_call: TRBJ1-2; clone_size: NA; v_call: TRBV5-6; cdr3_nt: TGTGCCAGCAGCTGGGACAGGGGGCCCTATGGCTACACCTTC; cdr3_aa: CASSWDRGPYGYTF
d_call: TRBD2; j_call: TRBJ2-3; clone_size: NA; v_call: TRBV20-1; cdr3_nt: TGCAGTGCTGGGACGAGCGGGGTTAGCACAGATACGCAGTATTTT; cdr3_aa: CSAGTSGVSTDTQYF
d_call: NA; j_call: TRBJ2-7; clone_size: NA; v_call: TRBV27; cdr3_nt: TGTGCCACACAGGACTCCTACGAGCAGTACTTC; cdr3_aa: CATQDSYEQYF
d_call: TRBD1; j_call: TRBJ2-7; clone_size: NA; v_call: TRBV12-3/TRBV12-4; cdr3_nt: TGTGCCAGCAGGCCGACAGGGGACTACGAGCAGTACTTC; cdr3_aa: CASRPTGDYEQYF
d_call: NA; j_call: TRBJ1-4; clone_size: NA; v_call: TRBV4-1; cdr3_nt: TGCGCCAGCAGCCGTAGTGGAGTATCTAATGAAAAACTGTTTTTT; cdr3_aa: CASSRSGVSNEKLFF
d_call: TRBD2; j_call: TRBJ2-1; clone_size: NA; v_call: TRBV5-1; cdr3_nt: TGCGCCAGCAGCTTGCGTCCTAGCGGGGCCTACAATGAGCAGTTCTTC; cdr3_aa: CASSLRPSGAYNEQFF